In this sample, the clone carrying this T cell receptor beta chain turned up a few times. The antigen remains unidentified. The CDR3 runs to 11 residues. V was clipped by 1 base and J by 8 bases, with 8 bases between them. From germline, CDR1 is GTSNPN and CDR2 SVGIG (reference sequence). Method: immunoSEQ multiplex PCR; TCRdb's copy keeps in-frame clones and lacks some. The table shows 75,000 to 100,000 clones, with 75% to 90% occurring only once. These data come from a study of T cell responses to AZD1222 COVID-19 vaccine. Study results and limitations: Per reports, nearly half of all spike-specific TCRs target regions that are unmutated in variants.

The input for sequencing was peripheral blood, taken on day 0 of AZD1222 vaccination. This clonotype originated in an adult in good health. The V call is TRBV30, the J call TRBJ1-2; D not certain. The CDR3 spells CAWSGRLGYTF. The CDR3, as DNA: TGTGCCTGGAGTGGGCGGTTAGGCTACACCTTC.